This T cell receptor (beta chain) was profiled in a study of vaccination effects on CD4 cells after COVID-19. Looking at the study overall: Antigen-specific CD4+ T cells were expanded (with viral peptide pools) by the ViraFEST assay ahead of sequencing. Early and late time points after vaccination were used to sample a few convalescent patients. About 2.1 million PBMC were seeded per well and grown in the presence of 10 IU/ml IL-2 and around 10 ug/ml peptides.

Whole-study results and caveats: Convalescent patients were few in the study, and early post-infection timepoints were absent.

A word on this clone: Its antigen remains unknown.

Isolating CD4+ T cells followed 9 to 11 days of culture. According to PCR results, the person was infected with SARS-CoV-2 between March and December 2020. Participants were given two doses of BNT162b2 or mRNA-1273 vaccine. The CDR3 runs to 15 residues. Germline CDR1 is MGHRA and CDR2 is YSYEKL. With V trimmed by 5 bases and J by 6 bases, 12 bases remained unmatched. Clones were read by immunoSEQ multiplex PCR, and TCRdb kept only the in-frame ones, dropping some. The table has about 50,000 clones, about four fifths seen once; the top ten hold roughly 5.4%. The sequences come from CD4+ T cells from PBMCs cultured without peptide, collected after COVID-19 vaccination. The TCR sequence derives from a human donor who had a prior SARS-CoV-2 infection. J is TRBJ2-7 and V is TRBV4-1; TRBD2 agrees at 8 bases. The chain's CDR3 is CASSVLAGIKAEQYF. The CDR3 DNA reads TGCGCCAGCAGCGTCTTAGCGGGAATTAAGGCCGAGCAGTACTTC.